The clone carrying this TCR beta chain was seen a handful of times. Antigen specificity is unknown. Moderate-to-severe activity, with CAS ≥3, NOSPECS ≥4 and duration under 3 months, characterized the donors with ophthalmopathy. Exclusion criteria comprised other autoimmune diseases, uncontrolled infections, pregnancy or lactation in patients. This specimen belongs to a study of Graves' ophthalmopathy and Graves' hyperthyroidism. V lost 6 bases and J 5 bases, leaving 11 bases between the germline ends. The CDR3 runs 13 residues. Germline V gene lookup returns CDR1 MNHEY and CDR2 SMNVEV (reference sequence). From RNA, the CDR3 regions of TCR beta chains were amplified and sequenced. In the first round, RT-PCR was carried out with HTBI primers, and a multiplex PCR formed the second round. Each CDR3 protein gets one entry after TCRdb re-called the multiplex PCR reads with MiXCR. The sample includes about 220,000 distinct CDR3 sequences, around a fifth seen only once; the top ten take roughly 39%.

Study-level results: Among thyroid clonotypes expanded above 0.001 frequency, most also appeared in blood.

The rearrangement uses TRBV27 and TRBJ1-5; D may be TRBD1 (6 bases). The specimen was peripheral blood. This receptor was identified in a woman aged 45-60 years with Graves' ophthalmopathy. This CDR3 reads CASSYRVHQPQHF. As DNA, the CDR3 is TGTGCCAGCAGCTACAGGGTGCATCAGCCCCAGCATTTT.